This T cell receptor beta chain was recorded in a study of blood T cells in healthy people across ages. Together with a sample-barcoded 5' primer, a J-beta primer mix was included in a second PCR lasting about 7 to 12 cycles. Every single cDNA molecule received a tag from a template-switch adaptor with 12 random nucleotides. From the 5' RACE reads, TCRdb called clonotypes with MiXCR, one entry per CDR3 protein. Of about 1 million distinct CDR3 sequences detected, almost 25% appear once; the ten largest clones hold around 0.75%. V gave up 6 bases and J gave up 5 bases, with 10 bases separating them. Germline V gene sequence: CDR1 SEHNR, CDR2 FQNEAQ (reference sequence). CDR3 length: 12 residues. The sample also formed part of further work on T cells of mothers and their children.

Sequencing input: blood. This receptor was identified in a girl aged 2 to 10 in good health. The gene calls are TRBV7-9 and TRBJ2-5; unclear D gene. The CDR3 coding sequence is TGTGCCAGCAGGGGGATGCGGGAGACCCAGTACTTC. Protein sequence: CASRGMRETQYF.